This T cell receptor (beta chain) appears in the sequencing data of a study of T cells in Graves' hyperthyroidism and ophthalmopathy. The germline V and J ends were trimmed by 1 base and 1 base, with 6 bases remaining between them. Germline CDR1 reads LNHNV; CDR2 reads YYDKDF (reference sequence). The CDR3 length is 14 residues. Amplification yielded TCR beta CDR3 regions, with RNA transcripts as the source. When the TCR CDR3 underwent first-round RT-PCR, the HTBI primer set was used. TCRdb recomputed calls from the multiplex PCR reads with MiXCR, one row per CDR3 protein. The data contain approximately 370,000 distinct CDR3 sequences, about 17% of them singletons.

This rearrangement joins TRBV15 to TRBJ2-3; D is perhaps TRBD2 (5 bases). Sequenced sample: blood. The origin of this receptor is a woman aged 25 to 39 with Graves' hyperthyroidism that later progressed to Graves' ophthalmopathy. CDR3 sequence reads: CATSRAGGTDTQYF. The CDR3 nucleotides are TGTGCCACCAGCAGAGCCGGGGGCACAGATACGCAGTATTTT.